The next 24 T cell receptor beta chains were all read from a single sample in a study of CD8+ T cells in alopecia areata. Treatment of the sample: oral pan-JAK inhibitor, 5-10 mg twice daily. Reverse transcribed after extraction, RNA yielded cDNA as the sequencing template. TCRdb's copy holds only in-frame clones and misses some; the assay was immunoSEQ multiplex PCR. The sample yields some 190,000 clones, approximately 49% seen once. The specimen was CD8+ T cells sorted from blood, collected around week 54, from a patient treated with tofacitinib. The origin of the receptors is a human donor with alopecia areata.

The chain is built from TRBV13 and TRBJ2-1; 9 nucleotides agree with TRBD1. The CDR3 has 16 amino acids. In germline, CDR1 is PRHDT, CDR2 FYEKMQ (reference sequence). J gave up 9 bases and V 5 bases, and 14 bases lay outside the gene matches. CDR3 loop: CASSAPGTGSASEQFF. In nucleotides, the CDR3 is TGTGCCAGCAGCGCCCCCGGGACAGGGTCGGCGTCTGAGCAGTTCTTC. Full variable domain (missing parts from reference TRBV13 and TRBJ2-1): AAGVIQSPRHLIKEKRETATLKCYPIPRHDTVYWYQQGPGQDPQFLISFYEKMQSDKGSIPDRFSAQQFSDYHSELNMSSLELGDSALYFCASSAPGTGSASEQFFGPGTRLTVL.

The rearrangement joins TRBV30 to TRBJ1-2; 10 nucleotides match TRBD1. CDR3 size: 15 residues. V shed 0 bases, J shed 4 bases, and the junction held 5 bases outside the gene matches. Germline CDR1 GTSNPN, CDR2 SVGIG (reference sequence). The CDR3 region is CAWSVLRTGGYGYTF. The CDR3 DNA reads TGTGCCTGGAGTGTTTTACGGACAGGGGGCTATGGCTACACCTTC.

The rearrangement uses TRBV4-3 and TRBJ1-5, with unresolved D. CDR3 length: 13 amino acids. Germline CDR1 LGHNA, CDR2 YSLEER. With 1 base removed from V and 4 bases from J, the gap between germline ends came to 5 bases. Written as DNA, the CDR3 is TGCGCCAGCAGCCAAGTAAGGAATCAGCCCCAGCATTTT. This encodes CASSQVRNQPQHF.

This rearrangement joins TRBV30 to TRBJ1-2; the D is unclear. Trimming cost V 0 bases and J 4 bases, with 18 bases left between them. The CDR3 totals 16 residues. From germline, CDR1 is GTSNPN and CDR2 SVGIG (reference sequence). CDR3 amino acids: CAWSVPVSPASYGYTF. The DNA of the CDR3 is TGTGCCTGGAGTGTACCAGTATCACCAGCCTCCTATGGCTACACCTTC. Based on the CDR3 plus reference TRBV30 and TRBJ1-2, the full variable domain is SQTIHQWPATLVQPVGSPLSLECTVEGTSNPNLYWYRQAAGRGLQLLFYSVGIGQISSEVPQNLSASRPQDRQFILSSKKLLLSDSGFYLCAWSVPVSPASYGYTFGSGTRLTVV.

V usage is TRBV5-6 and J usage is TRBJ2-7, with D possibly TRBD1 on 7 matching bases. The V gene's germline CDR1 is SGHDT and CDR2 YYEEEE. The CDR3 totals 15 residues. V was trimmed by 3 bases and J by 0 bases, leaving 13 bases between them. CDR3 DNA sequence: TGTGCCAGCAGCTGGGGAGGACAGGACTCCTACGAGCAGTACTTC. Protein sequence: CASSWGGQDSYEQYF.

DNA of the CDR3: TGTGCCAGCAGTTACTTAGGGCGGACCTACGAGCAGTACTTC. It translates to CASSYLGRTYEQYF. V usage is TRBV6-5 and J usage is TRBJ2-7; D unclear. V lost 1 base, J lost 2 bases, and 9 bases lay in between. The CDR3 covers 14 residues. The germline V gene encodes CDR1 MNHEY and CDR2 SVGAGI.

This clone was counted a single time. Other DNA sequences of this sample code for an identical CDR3. The V and J genes are TRBV9 and TRBJ1-1; the D gene is possibly TRBD1 (5 bases). From germline, CDR1 is SGDLS and CDR2 YYNGEE. V was shortened by 4 bases and J by 1 base, with 8 bases between the two germline ends. The CDR3 extends over 13 amino acids. Written as DNA, the CDR3 is TGTGCCAGCAGCCCTGGGGGGAACACTGAAGCTTTCTTT. Its protein product is CASSPGGNTEAFF.

This chain connects TRBV14 to TRBJ1-2; 7 bases agree with TRBD1. Germline CDR1 is SGHDN and CDR2 is FVKESK. The ends lost 4 bases at V and 4 bases at J; junction bases unmatched: 6. CDR3 size: 14 residues. CDR3 DNA sequence: TGTGCCAGCAGCCTATCACAGGGGATCTATGGCTACACCTTC. Translated: CASSLSQGIYGYTF.

The chain joins TRBV4-1 to TRBJ2-1, with 7 nucleotides matching TRBD2. The J segment lost 7 bases and the V segment lost 0 bases, leaving 6 bases of the junction unmatched. The CDR3 extends over 15 amino acids. The germline gives CDR1 MGHRA, CDR2 YSYEKL. This CDR3 reads CASSQDRREGNEQFF. The CDR3 DNA is TGCGCCAGCAGCCAAGATCGGAGGGAGGGAAATGAGCAGTTCTTC.

The chain couples TRBV15 to TRBJ1-5; D is ambiguous. The CDR3 has 16 residues. Trimming left V 0 bases short and J 0 bases short, with 9 bases between. Germline loops: CDR1 LNHNV, CDR2 YYDKDF (reference sequence). For the CDR3, the DNA is TGTGCCACCAGCAGAGATGGAACTTATAGCAATCAGCCCCAGCATTTT. This encodes CATSRDGTYSNQPQHF.

In its sample, this clone was seen a few times. The gene calls are TRBV5-1 and TRBJ1-1; no clear D gene. Germline CDR1 is SGHRS and CDR2 is YFSETQ. The CDR3 is 13 amino acids. V lost 3 bases and J 0 bases, leaving 6 bases between the germline ends. The CDR3 nucleotides are TGCGCCAGCAGCTACCGGATGAACACTGAAGCTTTCTTT. Protein sequence: CASSYRMNTEAFF.

A few counts support this clone. The rearrangement links TRBV30 to TRBJ1-2, with D hard to call. Trimming pared 7 bases from V and 1 base from J, leaving 16 bases between. The CDR3 has 14 amino acids. From germline, CDR1 is GTSNPN and CDR2 SVGIG (reference sequence). CDR3 bases: TGTGCCTCCCCGGGCACGGAGCATAACTATGGCTACACCTTC. Amino acid sequence: CASPGTEHNYGYTF.

This chain joins TRBV7-9 and TRBJ1-2; D gene uncertain. The CDR3 has 13 residues. Germline CDR1 and CDR2: SEHNR and FQNEAQ (reference sequence). V lost 5 bases and J 0 bases, leaving 7 bases between the germline ends. CDR3 bases: TGTGCCAGCAGCCGCCTGGCTAACTATGGCTACACCTTC. Protein: CASSRLANYGYTF. The full variable domain, its missing parts supplied by reference TRBV7-9 and TRBJ1-2, is DTGVSQNPRHKITKRGQNVTFRCDPISEHNRLYWYRQTLGQGPEFLTYFQNEAQLEKSRLLSDRFSAERPKGSFSTLEIQRTEQGDSAMYLCASSRLANYGYTFGSGTRLTVV.

The V gene is TRBV2, the J gene TRBJ1-5; D is uncertain. V was cut by 2 bases and J by 0 bases, with 5 bases left in between. CDR3 length: 14 residues. CDR1 and CDR2 from the germline V gene are SNHLY and FYNNEI. CDR3 loop: CASSESHSNQPQHF. The CDR3 DNA sequence: TGTGCCAGCAGTGAAAGCCATAGCAATCAGCCCCAGCATTTT.

This clone was counted between two and nine times. The chain employs TRBV5-1 and TRBJ2-7; 7 bases fit TRBD1. Germline V gives CDR1 SGHRS, CDR2 YFSETQ. The CDR3 has 19 residues. The V gene end was trimmed by 4 bases and the J gene end by 4 bases; junction bases not matched to a gene: 23. CDR3 loop: CASSLMNSNRDSPFYEQYF. The DNA for the CDR3 is TGCGCCAGCAGCCTGATGAACTCGAACCGGGACAGTCCCTTTTACGAGCAGTACTTC. The full variable domain, rest sourced from reference TRBV5-1 and TRBJ2-7, is KAGVTQTPRYLIKTRGQQVTLSCSPISGHRSVSWYQQTPGQGLQFLFEYFSETQRNKGNFPGRFSGRQFSNSRSEMNVSTLELGDSALYLCASSLMNSNRDSPFYEQYFGPGTRLTVT.

The chain joins TRBV6-5 to TRBJ1-2; possibly TRBD1 for D (5 bases). Germline CDR1 reads MNHEY; CDR2 reads SVGAGI. V lost 5 bases and J 3 bases, leaving 16 bases between the germline ends. The CDR3 consists of 15 residues. The CDR3 coding sequence is TGTGCCAGCAGTCCGTCCACGGGGGGGGACTATGGCTACACCTTC. Protein product: CASSPSTGGDYGYTF.

This sequence joins TRBV11-2 and TRBJ2-5; TRBD1 aligns across 8 bases. V trimming: 4 bases; J trimming: 5 bases; junction bases outside the gene matches: 6. The CDR3 extends over 14 amino acids. Germline CDR1 SGHAT, CDR2 FQNNGV. The CDR3 DNA follows: TGTGCCAGCAGCTGGGACAGGCGGTTTGAGACCCAGTACTTC. As protein: CASSWDRRFETQYF.

The chain links TRBV5-1 to TRBJ2-5; 11 positions agree with TRBD2. The CDR3 length is 19 residues. Germline V gene sequence: CDR1 SGHRS, CDR2 YFSETQ. The J segment lost 3 bases and the V segment lost 4 bases, leaving 17 bases of the junction unmatched. CDR3 region: CASSLPRVGSGGAEETQYF. The CDR3 DNA follows: TGCGCCAGCAGCCTACCAAGGGTTGGTAGCGGGGGGGCGGAAGAGACCCAGTACTTC.

This clone was detected a few times. This chain uses TRBV12-5 with TRBJ2-6; 12 bases fit TRBD2. With V trimmed by 2 bases and J by 0 bases, 8 bases remained unmatched. Germline V lookup: CDR1 LGHNT, CDR2 FRNRAP. The CDR3 is 20 residues long. CDR3 bases: TGTGCTAGTGGTTTGCCCGGACTAGCGGGACTACCCTCTGGGGCCAACGTCCTGACTTTC. Its translation: CASGLPGLAGLPSGANVLTF.

This clone was picked up a small number of times. This chain links TRBV6-1 with TRBJ2-3, with D perhaps TRBD1 (6 bases). The CDR3 loop spans 14 amino acids. Germline loops: CDR1 MNHNS, CDR2 SASEGT. V was cut by 8 bases and J by 8 bases, with 20 bases left in between. CDR3 nucleotide sequence: TGTGCCAGCCATGGACAGCCGTTCCTAAGTACGCAGTATTTT. This sequence encodes CASHGQPFLSTQYF.

This clone has a handful of counts. The chain links TRBV10-3 to TRBJ1-6, with D possibly TRBD1 on 6 matching bases. The CDR3 runs to 14 residues. Trimming removed 5 bases at V and 8 bases at J, with 13 bases between. The germline CDR1 and CDR2 sequences are ENHRY and SYGVKD. The CDR3, as DNA: TGTGCCATCAGTTCGGACAGTCCTGATTCACCCCTCCACTTT. Its protein product is CAISSDSPDSPLHF.

The V call is TRBV27, the J call TRBJ2-5, with D possibly being TRBD1 or TRBD2 (5 bases each). The J call may be wrong; the DNA end is better matched by TRBJ2-7. The germline V gene has CDR1 MNHEY and CDR2 SMNVEV (reference sequence). The CDR3 runs 15 residues. CDR3 nucleotide sequence: TGTGCCAGCAGTTTATCGGTGGGACGCACCTACGAGCAGTACTTC. Protein sequence: CASSLSVGRTYEQYF.

Written as DNA, the CDR3 is TGTGCCAGCAGCTTAACGCAGGGTATCACAGATACGCAGTATTTT. Residues: CASSLTQGITDTQYF. J is TRBJ2-3 and V is TRBV7-9; D is perhaps TRBD1 (5 bases). Trimming cost V 2 bases and J 2 bases, with 11 bases left between them. Germline-derived CDR1 and CDR2 are SEHNR and FQNEAQ (reference sequence). The CDR3 has 15 residues.

This clone was counted only a few times. The V gene is TRBV27, the J gene TRBJ1-2, with D uncertain. From germline, CDR1 is MNHEY and CDR2 SMNVEV (reference sequence). The V and J ends lost 4 bases and 2 bases respectively, with 5 bases between them. The CDR3 has 12 amino acids. This CDR3 is CASSSGNYGYTF. The CDR3, as DNA: TGTGCCAGCAGTTCAGGAAACTATGGCTACACCTTC.